These 27 T cell receptor beta chains were sequenced from one sample in a study of T cell repertoires in cytomegalovirus infection. For these TCRs, the target antigens are not known. TCRdb ran MiXCR on the reads and lists one entry per CDR3 protein. The sample lists approximately 990,000 distinct CDR3 sequences; approximately 32% were seen once. The sample consisted of cultured CD8+ T cells from PBMCs, taken from culture after CMV antigen stimulation. The receptors shown here come from a human donor in good health (CMV status not recorded). Some clones in this sample may be carry-over from other donors' samples.

The CDR3 DNA reads TGTGCCAGCAGTCCCACGGGAGGGGTGTCCTACGAGCAGTACGTC. This sequence encodes CASSPTGGVSYEQYV. The chain links TRBV28 to TRBJ2-7; 8 positions match TRBD2. Per the germline V gene, CDR1 is MDHEN and CDR2 is SYDVKM. This CDR3 comprises 15 residues. After removal of 5 bases from V and 1 base from J, the junction contained 7 bases not matched to a gene.

V is TRBV12-3 or TRBV12-4 and J is TRBJ1-5, with a tentative D call TRBD1 (5 bases). This CDR3 contains 15 residues. The V and J ends lost 1 base and 5 bases respectively, with 12 bases between them. CDR3 bases: TGTGCCAGCAGTTTAGGGCAGGGCGCGTATCAGCCCCAGCATTTT. This codes for CASSLGQGAYQPQHF.

The chain carries TRBV9 and TRBJ2-1; 11 bases are shared with TRBD2. Losses at the gene ends were 1 base for V and 5 bases for J; bases not matched to a gene: 2. Germline-derived CDR1 and CDR2 are SGDLS and YYNGEE. The CDR3 has 15 residues. CDR3 nucleotides: TGTGCCAGCAGCGTAATAGCGGGGGGGGACAATGAGCAGTTCTTC. Residues: CASSVIAGGDNEQFF. The variable domain in full, completed from reference TRBV9 and TRBJ2-1, reads DSGVTQTPKHLITATGQRVTLRCSPRSGDLSVYWYQQSLDQGLQFLIQYYNGEERAKGNILERFSAQQFPDLHSELNLSSLELGDSALYFCASSVIAGGDNEQFFGPGTRLTVL.

The chain combines TRBV9 with TRBJ2-1, with TRBD1 matching 8 bases. After removal of 2 bases from V and 3 bases from J, the junction contained 4 bases not matched to a gene. Germline CDR1 reads SGDLS; CDR2 reads YYNGEE. The CDR3 runs 15 residues. CDR3 in amino acids: CASSVTGDVYNEQFF. In DNA, the CDR3 is TGTGCCAGCAGCGTGACAGGGGACGTCTACAATGAGCAGTTCTTC.

Many counts were recorded for this clonotype. The rearrangement links TRBV7-8 to TRBJ1-5; 7 bases are a match to TRBD1. Germline CDR1 and CDR2: SGHVS and FQNEAQ. The trim removed 5 bases at V and 0 bases at J, leaving 10 bases unmatched. This CDR3 spans 17 amino acids. The chain's CDR3 is CASSPRTGGYSNQPQHF. The CDR3, as DNA: TGTGCCAGCAGCCCGAGGACAGGAGGTTATAGCAATCAGCCCCAGCATTTT.

In this sample, this clonotype turned up many times. J is TRBJ1-2 and V is TRBV7-8; 9 bases align to TRBD1. Trimming removed 1 base from V and 4 bases from J; junction bases left unmatched: 4. Per germline, CDR1 SGHVS and CDR2 FQNEAQ. This CDR3 contains 15 residues. For the CDR3, the DNA is TGTGCCAGCAGCTTAGGGACAGGGGATGGCTATGGCTACACCTTC. Translated: CASSLGTGDGYGYTF.

This clonotype has just a few counts. The J gene is TRBJ2-2, the V gene TRBV6-1, with a possible D match to TRBD2 (5 bases). This CDR3 contains 18 residues. Trimming shortened V by 0 bases and J by 4 bases, and 18 bases separated the two germline ends. CDR1 is MNHNS and CDR2 is SASEGT in the germline V gene. DNA for the CDR3: TGTGCCAGCAGTGAAGCGCTTCGACACGGTCGGGGCACCGGGGAGCTGTTTTTT. Protein: CASSEALRHGRGTGELFF.

This clonotype showed up just a few times. This rearrangement joins TRBV4-2 to TRBJ1-1, with a possible D match to TRBD1 (5 bases). This CDR3 is built from 14 residues. Trimming shortened V by 5 bases and J by 3 bases, and 13 bases separated the two germline ends. Germline values: CDR1 LGHNA, CDR2 YNFKEQ. The CDR3 region is CASSYPGTDTEAFF. The CDR3 bases are TGTGCCAGCAGCTACCCCGGGACCGACACTGAAGCTTTCTTT.

Of note for this clonotype: This sequence may be a read error, since a much larger clone differs from it by one base. The chain combines TRBV6-6 with TRBJ2-1; a possible D gene is TRBD2 (5 bases). Germline V gene lookup returns CDR1 MNHNY and CDR2 SVGAGI (reference sequence). The CDR3 runs to 11 residues. Trimming left V 2 bases short and J 9 bases short, with 5 bases between. The CDR3 sequence: CASSYEGEQFF. The DNA of the CDR3 is TGTGCCAGCAGTTACGAGGGTGAGCAGTTCTTC.

The rearrangement joins TRBV7-6 to TRBJ2-7, with 10 positions matching TRBD1. Germline trimming cut 4 bases from V and 6 bases from J; bases unmatched to any gene: 9. CDR1 SGHVS and CDR2 FNYEAQ come from the germline V gene. The CDR3 has 15 amino acids. The CDR3 nucleotides are TGTGCCAGCAGCTCTCCGGGACAGGGGTTTTCCGAGCAGTACTTC. This translates into CASSSPGQGFSEQYF.

This chain connects TRBV5-5 to TRBJ2-2; D is unresolved. Trimming removed 0 bases from V and 0 bases from J, with 9 bases in between. Germline values: CDR1 SGHKS, CDR2 YYEKEE (reference sequence). This CDR3 has 16 amino acids. In DNA, the CDR3 is TGTGCCAGCAGCTTGGAGCAGATACCGAACACCGGGGAGCTGTTTTTT. It is translated as CASSLEQIPNTGELFF. Using reference TRBV5-5 and TRBJ2-2 for the parts outside the CDR3, the full variable domain is DAGVTQSPTHLIKTRGQQVTLRCSPISGHKSVSWYQQVLGQGPQFIFQYYEKEERGRGNFPDRFSARQFPNYSSELNVNALLLGDSALYLCASSLEQIPNTGELFFGEGSRLTVL.

This clonotype has only a few counts. The rearrangement links TRBV4-1 to TRBJ2-7; D gene unclear. The germline V gene encodes CDR1 MGHRA and CDR2 YSYEKL. The CDR3 covers 15 residues. Trimming removed 5 bases from V and 3 bases from J, with 17 bases in between. CDR3 residues: CASSTRYSRHYEQYV. CDR3 coding DNA: TGCGCCAGCAGCACCCGGTACAGCCGACACTACGAGCAGTACGTC.

The CDR3 DNA reads as TGCAGTGCTAGAGTTTGGCGGTTGGGGGGCGCTTTGGACTATGGCTACACCTTC. It codes for CSARVWRLGGALDYGYTF. The chain links TRBV20-1 to TRBJ1-2, with a weak D call TRBD1 (6 bases). V was shortened by 1 base and J by 3 bases, with 24 bases between the two germline ends. Per germline, CDR1 DFQATT and CDR2 SNEGSKA (reference sequence). This CDR3 has 18 residues.

V and J are TRBV4-3 and TRBJ1-1, with D possibly matching TRBD1 (5 bases). CDR3 length: 13 amino acids. CDR1 LGHNA and CDR2 YSLEER come from the germline V gene. Trimming pared 3 bases from V and 8 bases from J, leaving 13 bases between. CDR3 in amino acids: CASSHALWGEAFF. The CDR3 nucleotides are TGCGCCAGCAGCCATGCCCTTTGGGGGGAAGCTTTCTTT.

V and J are TRBV4-1 and TRBJ2-7, with 10 bases fitting TRBD2. V lost 1 base and J lost 6; bases outside the gene matches: 6. The germline gives CDR1 MGHRA, CDR2 YSYEKL. This CDR3 contains 15 residues. As DNA, the CDR3 is TGCGCCAGCAGCCAAGGGTTCACTAGCGGGGTCGAGCAGTACTTC. This codes for CASSQGFTSGVEQYF.

This clonotype was detected only a few times. This rearrangement joins TRBV7-2 to TRBJ1-4; a weak D match, TRBD1 (6 bases). V lost 8 bases and J lost 6, with 22 bases in between. The CDR3 totals 16 residues. Germline CDR1 reads SGHTA; CDR2 reads FQGNSA. CDR3 bases: TGTGCCAGCGTAGGGATAGGGGCAGGGGCGGATGAAAAACTGTTTTTT. Protein product: CASVGIGAGADEKLFF. Supplemented by reference TRBV7-2 and TRBJ1-4, the full variable domain reads GAGVSQSPSNKVTEKGKDVELRCDPISGHTALYWYRQSLGQGLEFLIYFQGNSAPDKSGLPSDRFSAERTGGSVSTLTIQRTQQEDSAVYLCASVGIGAGADEKLFFGSGTQLSVL.

The rearrangement uses TRBV20-1 and TRBJ2-3, with D possibly being TRBD1 (6 bases). The germline V gene encodes CDR1 DFQATT and CDR2 SNEGSKA (reference sequence). The CDR3 is made up of 15 amino acids. V was pared by 3 bases and J by 4 bases, with 17 bases between. The CDR3 sequence: CSASPYRAPPDTQYF. CDR3 DNA: TGCAGTGCTAGCCCCTACAGGGCTCCCCCAGATACGCAGTATTTT.

Details on this clonotype: A read error may explain this, as a much larger clone is one base away. The genes are TRBV7-6 and TRBJ2-2, with D tentatively TRBD1 (6 bases). With 6 bases removed from V and 0 bases from J, the gap between germline ends came to 17 bases. The CDR3 has 17 residues. The germline CDR1 and CDR2 sequences are SGHVS and FNYEAQ. The CDR3 reads CASSYSLRGSNTGELFF. The CDR3 DNA follows: TGTGCCAGCAGTTACTCGCTGAGGGGGTCGAACACCGGGGAGCTGTTTTTT.

The chain combines TRBV10-3 with TRBJ1-2, with unresolved D. Deletions cut 11 bases from V and 0 bases from J, with 10 bases between. The length of the CDR3 is 12 residues. Germline V lookup: CDR1 ENHRY, CDR2 SYGVKD. Here the CDR3 reads CAATDANYGYTF. Written as DNA, the CDR3 is TGTGCCGCCACGGACGCTAACTATGGCTACACCTTC.

This clonotype occurred a few times. The V call is TRBV27, the J call TRBJ2-5, with D possibly TRBD2 on 7 matching bases. This CDR3 comprises 16 residues. The germline V gene encodes CDR1 MNHEY and CDR2 SMNVEV (reference sequence). Between the trimmed V and J ends, which lost 3 bases and 2 bases, there was a span of 16 bases. CDR3 in DNA: TGTGCCAGCAGTTTCTCCGCCGGGGGGCAGCAAGAGACCCAGTACTTC. This gives the protein CASSFSAGGQQETQYF.

This chain links TRBV19 with TRBJ2-2; 8 nucleotides line up with TRBD2. The CDR3 length is 14 residues. Per germline, CDR1 LNHDA and CDR2 SQIVND (reference sequence). Trimming took 3 bases from V and 4 from J; bases not matched to a gene: 1. The CDR3 loop is CASSMGLGTGELFF. The CDR3, as DNA: TGTGCCAGTAGTATGGGACTAGGCACCGGGGAGCTGTTTTTT.

This clonotype was observed a few times. This rearrangement joins TRBV6-1 to TRBJ1-2; D is ambiguous. Trimming stripped 5 bases from V and 3 bases from J, with 13 bases between. CDR1 and CDR2 from the germline V gene are MNHNS and SASEGT. The CDR3 runs 14 residues. The CDR3 DNA sequence: TGTGCCAGCAGTTGGGTCGTATCAGACTATGGCTACACCTTC. Its protein is CASSWVVSDYGYTF.

This clonotype was counted between two and nine times. This chain uses TRBV6-1 with TRBJ1-5; weak D call: TRBD1 (6 bases). CDR1 MNHNS and CDR2 SASEGT come from the germline V gene. The CDR3 runs 15 residues. V was clipped by 2 bases and J by 2 bases, with 10 bases between them. In DNA form, the CDR3 reads TGTGCCAGCAGTGAACGTGCAGGGGGCAATCAGCCCCAGCATTTT. Amino acid sequence: CASSERAGGNQPQHF.

This clonotype occurred a few times. The chain links TRBV7-3 to TRBJ1-1; D is ambiguous. Per the germline V gene, CDR1 is SGHTA and CDR2 is FQGTGA. The CDR3 runs to 16 residues. The V gene lost 1 base and the J gene lost 0 bases, with 12 bases spanning the gap. The CDR3 spells CASSLSWAGVNTEAFF. The CDR3 nucleotides read TGTGCCAGCAGCTTAAGCTGGGCTGGGGTGAACACTGAAGCTTTCTTT.

V and J are TRBV10-3 and TRBJ2-1; 8 bases fit TRBD2. The CDR3 length is 17 residues. With 0 bases clipped from V and 2 bases from J, the junction kept 6 bases outside the gene matches. Per germline, CDR1 ENHRY and CDR2 SYGVKD. This CDR3 reads CAISESAGGGTYNEQFF. The CDR3 DNA follows: TGTGCCATCAGTGAGTCGGCAGGCGGGGGGACCTACAATGAGCAGTTCTTC.

This chain links TRBV5-4 with TRBJ2-2; a possible D gene is TRBD2 (6 bases). Germline lookup yields CDR1 SGHNT and CDR2 YYREEE (reference sequence). V was pared by 5 bases and J by 1 base, with 18 bases between. The CDR3 extends over 17 amino acids. Written as DNA, the CDR3 is TGTGCCAGCAGTCGACTAGTGGGGGATAGGAACACCGGGGAGCTGTTTTTT. It yields the protein CASSRLVGDRNTGELFF.

This chain joins TRBV4-3 and TRBJ1-3; 7 bases align to TRBD1. The junction had 8 bases not matched to a gene; V was cut back by 4 bases and J by 2 bases. Germline CDR1 LGHNA, CDR2 YSLEER. The CDR3 is made up of 16 amino acids. CDR3 sequence reads: CASSRRFQGAGNTIYF. The CDR3 DNA follows: TGCGCCAGCAGCCGCCGATTCCAGGGGGCTGGAAACACCATATATTTT.